The clone carrying this T cell receptor beta chain has ten or more counts. Its antigen remains unidentified. This specimen belongs to a study of T-cell memory formation after mild COVID-19. Points from the study as a whole: There was no confirmation that second-wave clones peaking on day 37 were SARS-CoV-2 specific. Some responding clones appeared in pre-infection memory, suggesting cross-reactive memory joined.

TCRdb recomputed calls from the 5' RACE reads with MiXCR, one row per CDR3 protein. The data show roughly 600,000 distinct CDR3 sequences, under 20% seen once. The CDR3 length is 12 residues. V was pared by 6 bases and J by 10 bases, with 12 bases between. Per the germline V gene, CDR1 is KGHDR and CDR2 is SFDVKD. Sequenced material: PBMCs or a T cell subset sorted from them (not recorded which). The V and J genes are TRBV24-1 and TRBJ2-1; D gene ambiguous. This clonotype originated in an adult woman who had mild COVID-19 (a few samples of this study predate the infection). Cell type and time point are not known. CDR3: CATSPHGREQFF. The DNA of the CDR3 is TGTGCCACCAGTCCCCATGGAAGGGAGCAGTTCTTC.